The 24 T cell receptor beta chains presented below share a single source sample, sequenced in a study of T cell responses to AZD1222 COVID-19 vaccine. Here immunoSEQ multiplex PCR was the method, and the copy in TCRdb shows in-frame clones only, minus some. The table lists about 150,000 clones, 91% of them singletons, with 3% to 4% in the top ten. The specimen comprised peripheral blood, sampled 28 days after the second AZD1222 dose. These receptors all come from an adult who received the AZD1222 COVID-19 vaccine.

The rearrangement uses TRBV9 and TRBJ1-5, with D maybe TRBD1 (5 bases). Germline CDR1 is SGDLS and CDR2 is YYNGEE. V gave up 5 bases and J gave up 3 bases, with 12 bases separating them. This CDR3 is built from 14 residues. The CDR3 coding sequence is TGTGCCAGCAGTTTGACGGGGCACAATCAGCCCCAGCATTTT. It translates to CASSLTGHNQPQHF.

This clone occurred once. The rearrangement uses TRBV7-2 and TRBJ2-2; 13 bases fit TRBD2. The CDR3 contains 16 residues. Germline loops: CDR1 SGHTA, CDR2 FQGNSA. Germline trimming cut 5 bases from V and 1 base from J; bases unmatched to any gene: 1. Here the CDR3 DNA reads TGTGCCAGCAGCGGGACTAGCGGGATGAACACCGGGGAGCTGTTTTTT. Its protein product is CASSGTSGMNTGELFF.

This rearrangement joins TRBV7-9 to TRBJ1-5, with TRBD1 identical over 10 bases. Trimming took 5 bases from V and 6 from J; bases not matched to a gene: 4. In germline, CDR1 is SEHNR, CDR2 FQNEAQ (reference sequence). There are 14 residues in the CDR3. CDR3 bases: TGTGCCAGCAGCATGACAGGGGGCGGTCAGCCCCAGCATTTT. Translating gives CASSMTGGGQPQHF.

The V gene is TRBV5-4, the J gene TRBJ1-1; unclear D gene. V gave up 0 bases and J gave up 1 base, with 4 bases separating them. From germline, CDR1 is SGHNT and CDR2 YYREEE (reference sequence). This CDR3 region has 13 residues. CDR3 loop: CASSLAGNTEAFF. The CDR3 nucleotides are TGTGCCAGCAGCTTGGCCGGGAACACTGAAGCTTTCTTT.

This chain uses TRBV6-5 with TRBJ2-7; 9 bases match TRBD1. CDR1 and CDR2 from the germline V gene are MNHEY and SVGAGI. The CDR3 sequence is 14 residues long. Germline trimming cut 6 bases from V and 2 bases from J; bases unmatched to any gene: 5. CDR3 in DNA: TGTGCCAGCAGCGGACAGGGGTCCCCCTACGAGCAGTACTTC. It specifies CASSGQGSPYEQYF.

The CDR3 loop is CASSLGTHYGYTF. As DNA, the CDR3 is TGTGCCAGCAGCTTAGGGACCCACTATGGCTACACCTTC. The V and J genes are TRBV7-9 and TRBJ1-2; D is undetermined. The CDR3 totals 13 residues. Deletions cut 1 base from V and 3 bases from J, with 6 bases between. In germline, CDR1 is SEHNR, CDR2 FQNEAQ (reference sequence).

The chain is built from TRBV14 and TRBJ1-4; possible D gene TRBD1, 5 bases. The ends were cut back, 4 bases at V and 5 bases at J, with 17 bases in the middle. The CDR3 is made up of 16 amino acids. Germline loops: CDR1 SGHDN, CDR2 FVKESK. The CDR3 coding sequence is TGTGCCAGCAGCCGATCAAATGCGGGGGGGAATGAAAAACTGTTTTTT. Protein product: CASSRSNAGGNEKLFF.

The chain joins TRBV7-2 to TRBJ2-1, with TRBD2 identical over 10 bases. V lost 4 bases, J lost 3 bases, and 15 bases stayed unmatched. The germline CDR1 and CDR2 sequences are SGHTA and FQGNSA. The CDR3 sequence is 19 residues long. DNA of the CDR3: TGTGCCAGCAGCTCCCACTCCCTGACTAGCGGGCGCCTCTACAATGAGCAGTTCTTC. Translation: CASSSHSLTSGRLYNEQFF. The full variable domain, completed using reference TRBV7-2 and TRBJ2-1, is GAGVSQSPSNKVTEKGKDVELRCDPISGHTALYWYRQSLGQGLEFLIYFQGNSAPDKSGLPSDRFSAERTGGSVSTLTIQRTQQEDSAVYLCASSSHSLTSGRLYNEQFFGPGTRLTVL.

This clone has a handful of counts. The chain combines TRBV7-8 with TRBJ2-7; 10 nucleotides match TRBD1. V dropped 3 bases and J dropped 5; count of bases not matched to a gene: 7. Germline values: CDR1 SGHVS, CDR2 FQNEAQ. This CDR3 is built from 15 residues. The CDR3 coding sequence is TGTGCCAGCAGCTTCCGCGGGACAGGGGCCCACGAGCAGTACTTC. This sequence encodes CASSFRGTGAHEQYF.

The gene calls are TRBV2 and TRBJ2-1; 8 nucleotides line up with TRBD2. Losses at the gene ends were 8 bases for V and 8 bases for J; bases not matched to a gene: 14. The CDR3 sequence is 15 residues long. Per the germline V gene, CDR1 is SNHLY and CDR2 is FYNNEI. The CDR3 here is CASGGASGPGDEQFF. Written as DNA, the CDR3 is TGTGCCAGCGGAGGGGCTAGCGGGCCTGGGGATGAGCAGTTCTTC.

The CDR3 sequence: CASSKGGVSEQYF. DNA for the CDR3: TGTGCCAGCAGTAAGGGCGGGGTCTCCGAGCAGTACTTC. This chain joins TRBV9 and TRBJ2-7, with D maybe TRBD2 (6 bases). With 5 bases removed from V and 6 bases from J, the gap between germline ends came to 15 bases. Germline assignment: CDR1 SGDLS and CDR2 YYNGEE. The CDR3 is 13 amino acids.

Concerning this clone itself: The same CDR3 arises from other DNA sequences in this sample as well. CDR3 sequence: CASSSTGNTEAFF. CDR3 coding DNA: TGTGCCAGCAGCTCCACAGGTAACACTGAAGCTTTCTTT. V and J are TRBV7-2 and TRBJ1-1; maybe TRBD1 (5 bases). There are 13 residues in the CDR3. Trimming left V 4 bases short and J 2 bases short, with 8 bases between. Germline values: CDR1 SGHTA, CDR2 FQGNSA.

This chain uses TRBV27 with TRBJ1-6; D is ambiguous. The germline gives CDR1 MNHEY, CDR2 SMNVEV (reference sequence). CDR3 size: 16 residues. V was trimmed by 0 bases and J by 5 bases, leaving 11 bases between them. The CDR3 region is CASSLSTAGNNSPLHF. CDR3 nucleotide sequence: TGTGCCAGCAGTTTATCGACGGCGGGGAATAATTCACCCCTCCACTTT.

This clone appeared once. The CDR3 spells CAISDSSGETQYF. The CDR3 nucleotides are TGTGCCATCAGTGACTCGAGCGGAGAGACCCAGTACTTC. The V call is TRBV10-3, the J call TRBJ2-5, with a weak D call TRBD2 (5 bases). CDR1 is ENHRY and CDR2 is SYGVKD in the germline V gene. V lost 3 bases, J lost 4 bases, and 9 bases lay in between. The length of the CDR3 is 13 residues.

The chain employs TRBV6-5 and TRBJ1-6; D is undetermined. Trimming removed 2 bases from V and 8 bases from J, with 7 bases in between. This CDR3 has 13 amino acids. The V gene's germline CDR1 is MNHEY and CDR2 SVGAGI. The CDR3 DNA reads as TGTGCCAGCAGTTACGGATGGGATTCACCCCTCCACTTT. Amino acid sequence: CASSYGWDSPLHF.

This clone was seen repeatedly, ten times or more. The chain is built from TRBV15 and TRBJ2-5; 7 bases line up with TRBD2. V lost 6 bases, J lost 5 bases, and 12 bases stayed unmatched. Germline V CDR1 and CDR2: LNHNV, YYDKDF (reference sequence). CDR3 size: 15 residues. DNA of the CDR3: TGTGCCACCAGGGGCAGTGCACTAGCGTCGGAGACCCAGTACTTC. Translated: CATRGSALASETQYF. The whole variable domain, filled in from reference TRBV15 and TRBJ2-5, reads DAMVIQNPRYQVTQFGKPVTLSCSQTLNHNVMYWYQQKSSQAPKLLFHYYDKDFNNEADTPDNFQSRRPNTSFCFLDIRSPGLGDTAMYLCATRGSALASETQYFGPGTRLLVL.

This clone was found once. The rearrangement joins TRBV7-8 to TRBJ2-7, with 7 bases matching TRBD1. From germline, CDR1 is SGHVS and CDR2 FQNEAQ. The J segment lost 1 base and the V segment lost 3 bases, leaving 6 bases of the junction unmatched. There are 15 residues in the CDR3. CDR3 sequence (DNA): TGTGCCAGCAGCTTGACAGGGCCCTTTTCCTACGAGCAGTACTTC. Protein: CASSLTGPFSYEQYF.

The J gene is TRBJ1-1, the V gene TRBV4-1; D possibly corresponds to TRBD1 (5 bases). CDR1 MGHRA and CDR2 YSYEKL come from the germline V gene. V was shortened by 5 bases and J by 0 bases, with 13 bases between the two germline ends. The CDR3 runs to 15 residues. The CDR3 sequence is CASSGVGVMNTEAFF. The CDR3, as DNA: TGCGCCAGCAGCGGCGTAGGGGTGATGAACACTGAAGCTTTCTTT.

The rearrangement joins TRBV5-4 to TRBJ2-5, with 15 bases fitting TRBD2. J was trimmed by 9 bases and V by 3 bases; bases with no gene match: 9. Germline assignment: CDR1 SGHNT and CDR2 YYREEE (reference sequence). The CDR3 extends over 16 amino acids. The CDR3: CASSSGTSGGPSSQYF. Written as DNA, the CDR3 is TGTGCCAGCAGCTCAGGGACTAGCGGGGGGCCATCGTCCCAGTACTTC.

This clone is a singleton in its sample. The chain is built from TRBV6-5 and TRBJ2-7; 8 bases line up with TRBD2. Germline values: CDR1 MNHEY, CDR2 SVGAGI. The V segment lost 6 bases and the J segment 0 bases; nucleotides outside the gene matches: 7. The CDR3 contains 15 residues. For the CDR3, the DNA is TGTGCCAGCAGCCCAAGCGGGGGAAGCTCCTACGAGCAGTACTTC. The encoded protein is CASSPSGGSSYEQYF.

The chain links TRBV2 to TRBJ2-1; no clear D. The germline CDR1 and CDR2 sequences are SNHLY and FYNNEI. The CDR3 has 11 residues. Trimming stripped 8 bases from V and 14 bases from J, with 16 bases between. This chain's CDR3 is CASLLDVQKFF. CDR3 DNA: TGTGCCAGCCTGCTGGATGTACAAAAGTTCTTC.

V gene TRBV11-2 combines with J gene TRBJ1-2; possible D gene TRBD1, 6 bases. This CDR3 spans 14 amino acids. Germline V gene lookup returns CDR1 SGHAT and CDR2 FQNNGV. V lost 1 base to trimming and J lost 8 bases, with 14 bases between them. The CDR3 protein is CASSLGGQSEGYTF. CDR3 coding DNA: TGTGCCAGCAGCTTAGGGGGGCAAAGTGAGGGCTACACCTTC.

The V call is TRBV4-1, the J call TRBJ1-1, with D hard to call. CDR1 is MGHRA and CDR2 is YSYEKL in the germline V gene. The CDR3 is 15 amino acids. Trimming stripped 0 bases from V and 2 bases from J, with 10 bases between. CDR3 nucleotide sequence: TGCGCCAGCAGCCAAGATCAAAGGGCTAACACTGAAGCTTTCTTT. Protein product: CASSQDQRANTEAFF.

The chain recombines TRBV2 with TRBJ2-5; 8 positions match TRBD2. CDR3 size: 12 residues. The J segment lost 5 bases and the V segment lost 9 bases, leaving 5 bases of the junction unmatched. In germline, CDR1 is SNHLY, CDR2 FYNNEI. CDR3 nucleotides: TGTGCCAGTGTAGCGGGACGGGAGACCCAGTACTTC. Protein sequence: CASVAGRETQYF.